This T cell receptor beta chain was retrieved from a study of shared clonotypes between healthy human individuals. Repertoires were generated with immunoSEQ multiplex PCR, while TCRdb's copy carries only in-frame clones and drops some. The data contain 2 million to 3 million clones, 93% of them singletons. The CDR3 contains 15 residues. Germline V gene lookup returns CDR1 MNHEY and CDR2 SMNVEV (reference sequence). The germline V and J ends were trimmed by 5 bases and 4 bases, with 18 bases remaining between them. This clonotype was obtained from a man aged 18 to 30 in good health. Some clones in this sample may be carry-over from other donors' samples. Sequences were obtained from naive CD4+ T cells from PBMCs. Subset specified: CD45RA+ positively selected. The rearrangement uses TRBV27 and TRBJ2-7, with D perhaps matching TRBD1 or TRBD2 (5 bases each). The CDR3 spells CASSRGPLNPYEQYF. CDR3 in DNA: TGTGCCAGCAGTCGGGGACCCCTCAACCCGTACGAGCAGTACTTC.